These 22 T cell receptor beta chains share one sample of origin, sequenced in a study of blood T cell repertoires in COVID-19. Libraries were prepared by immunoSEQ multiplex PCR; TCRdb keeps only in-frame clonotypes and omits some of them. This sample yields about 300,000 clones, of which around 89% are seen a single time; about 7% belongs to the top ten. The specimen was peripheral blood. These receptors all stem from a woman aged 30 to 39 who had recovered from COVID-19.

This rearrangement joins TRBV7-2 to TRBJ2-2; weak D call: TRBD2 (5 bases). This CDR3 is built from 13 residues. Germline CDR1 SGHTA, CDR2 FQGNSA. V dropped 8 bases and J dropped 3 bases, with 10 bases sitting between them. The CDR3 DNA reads TGTGCCAGCCGTGGGAGTCACACCGGGGAGCTGTTTTTT. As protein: CASRGSHTGELFF.

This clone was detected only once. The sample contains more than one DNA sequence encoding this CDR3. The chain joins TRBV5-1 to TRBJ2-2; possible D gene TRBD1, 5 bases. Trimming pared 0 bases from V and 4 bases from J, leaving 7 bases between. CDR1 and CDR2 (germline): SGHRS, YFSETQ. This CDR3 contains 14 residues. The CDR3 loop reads CASSLGGGTGELFF. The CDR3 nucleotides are TGCGCCAGCAGCTTGGGGGGCGGCACCGGGGAGCTGTTTTTT.

CDR3 DNA sequence: TGTGCCAGCAGTCTAACGGTGGCGGGTGACTACGAGCAGTACTTC. Translation gives CASSLTVAGDYEQYF. The chain uses TRBV27 and TRBJ2-7; maybe TRBD2 (5 bases). V was trimmed by 5 bases and J by 3 bases, leaving 17 bases between them. Germline CDR1 and CDR2: MNHEY and SMNVEV (reference sequence). The CDR3 is made up of 15 amino acids.

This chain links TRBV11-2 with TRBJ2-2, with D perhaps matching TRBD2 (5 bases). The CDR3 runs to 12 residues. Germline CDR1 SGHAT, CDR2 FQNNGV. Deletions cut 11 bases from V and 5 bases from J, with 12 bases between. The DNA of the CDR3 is TGTGCCGAGAGGGTGCGAACCGGGGAGCTGTTTTTT. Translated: CAERVRTGELFF.

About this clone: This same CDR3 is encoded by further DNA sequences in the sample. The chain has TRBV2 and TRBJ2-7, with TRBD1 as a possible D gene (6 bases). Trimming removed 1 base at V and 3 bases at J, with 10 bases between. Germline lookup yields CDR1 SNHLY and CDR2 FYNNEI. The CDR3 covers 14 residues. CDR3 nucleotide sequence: TGTGCCAGCAGTGAAGACAGGGTAAGCTACGAGCAGTACTTC. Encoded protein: CASSEDRVSYEQYF.

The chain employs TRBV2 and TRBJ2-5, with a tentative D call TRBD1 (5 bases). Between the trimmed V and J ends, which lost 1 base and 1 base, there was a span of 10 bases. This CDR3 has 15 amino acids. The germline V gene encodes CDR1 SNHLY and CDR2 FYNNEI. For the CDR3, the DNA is TGTGCCAGCAGTGAAGGGGGCTCTCCCCAAGAGACCCAGTACTTC. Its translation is CASSEGGSPQETQYF.

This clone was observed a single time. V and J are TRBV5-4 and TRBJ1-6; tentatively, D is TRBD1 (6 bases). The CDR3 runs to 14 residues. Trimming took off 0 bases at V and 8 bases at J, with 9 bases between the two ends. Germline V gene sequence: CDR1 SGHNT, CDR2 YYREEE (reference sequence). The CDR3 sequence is CASSLGAGDSPLHF. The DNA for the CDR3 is TGTGCCAGCAGCTTGGGAGCAGGGGATTCACCCCTCCACTTT.

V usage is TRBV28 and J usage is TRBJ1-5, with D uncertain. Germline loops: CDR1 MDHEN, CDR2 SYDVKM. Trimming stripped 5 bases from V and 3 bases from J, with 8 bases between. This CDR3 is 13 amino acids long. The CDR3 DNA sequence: TGTGCCAGCAGTACAGCCAACAATCAGCCCCAGCATTTT. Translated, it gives CASSTANNQPQHF.

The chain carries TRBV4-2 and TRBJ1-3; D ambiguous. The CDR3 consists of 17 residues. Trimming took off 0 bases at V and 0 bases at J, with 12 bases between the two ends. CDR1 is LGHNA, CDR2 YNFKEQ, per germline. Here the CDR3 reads CASSQDPGSRSGNTIYF. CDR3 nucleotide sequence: TGTGCCAGCAGCCAAGATCCGGGGAGCCGCTCTGGAAACACCATATATTTT.

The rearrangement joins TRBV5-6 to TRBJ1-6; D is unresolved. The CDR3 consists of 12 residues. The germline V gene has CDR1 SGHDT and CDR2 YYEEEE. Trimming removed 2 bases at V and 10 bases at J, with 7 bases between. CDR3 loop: CASSFIKSPLHF. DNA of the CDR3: TGTGCCAGCAGCTTTATTAAATCACCCCTCCACTTT. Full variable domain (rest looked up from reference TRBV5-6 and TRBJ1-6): DAGVTQSPTHLIKTRGQQVTLRCSPKSGHDTVSWYQQALGQGPQFIFQYYEEEERQRGNFPDRFSGHQFPNYSSELNVNALLLGDSALYLCASSFIKSPLHFGNGTRLTVT.

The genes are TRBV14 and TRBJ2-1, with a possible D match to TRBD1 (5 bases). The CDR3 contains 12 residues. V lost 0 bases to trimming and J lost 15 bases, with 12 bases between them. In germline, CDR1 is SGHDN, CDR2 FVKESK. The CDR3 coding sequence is TGTGCCAGCAGCCAAGATCGTGGACAACCGTTCTTC. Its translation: CASSQDRGQPFF.

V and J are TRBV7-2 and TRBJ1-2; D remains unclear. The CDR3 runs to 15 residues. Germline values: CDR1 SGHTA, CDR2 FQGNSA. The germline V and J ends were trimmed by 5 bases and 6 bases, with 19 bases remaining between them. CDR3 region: CASSLGRRGLNGYTF. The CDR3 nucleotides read TGTGCCAGCAGCCTAGGGAGACGGGGTCTCAATGGCTACACCTTC.

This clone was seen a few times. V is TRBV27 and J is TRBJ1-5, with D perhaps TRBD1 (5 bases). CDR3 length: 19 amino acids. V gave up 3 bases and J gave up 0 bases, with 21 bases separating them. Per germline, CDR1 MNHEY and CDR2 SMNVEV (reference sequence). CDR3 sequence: CASSLGSSGGRYSNQPQHF. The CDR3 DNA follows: TGTGCCAGCAGTTTGGGGTCTTCGGGGGGACGGTATAGCAATCAGCCCCAGCATTTT.

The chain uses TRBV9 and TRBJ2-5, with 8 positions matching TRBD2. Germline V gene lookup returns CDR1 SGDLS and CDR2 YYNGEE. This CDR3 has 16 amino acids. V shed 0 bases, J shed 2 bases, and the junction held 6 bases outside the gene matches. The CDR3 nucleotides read TGTGCCAGCAGCGTAGTTCCAGCGGGGGAACAAGAGACCCAGTACTTC. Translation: CASSVVPAGEQETQYF.

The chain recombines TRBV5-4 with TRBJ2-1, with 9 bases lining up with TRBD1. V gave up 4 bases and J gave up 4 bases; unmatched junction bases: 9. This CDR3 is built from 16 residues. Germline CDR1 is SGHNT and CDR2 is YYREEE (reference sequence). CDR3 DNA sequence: TGTGCCAGCAGCCCCCTGGAGGGACAGGGATACAATGAGCAGTTCTTC. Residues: CASSPLEGQGYNEQFF. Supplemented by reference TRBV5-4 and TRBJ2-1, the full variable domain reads ETGVTQSPTHLIKTRGQQVTLRCSSQSGHNTVSWYQQALGQGPQFIFQYYREEENGRGNFPPRFSGLQFPNYSSELNVNALELDDSALYLCASSPLEGQGYNEQFFGPGTRLTVL.

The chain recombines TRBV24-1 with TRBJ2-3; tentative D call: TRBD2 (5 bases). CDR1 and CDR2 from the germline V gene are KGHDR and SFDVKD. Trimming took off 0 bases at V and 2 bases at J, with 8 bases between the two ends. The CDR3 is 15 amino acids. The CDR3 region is CATSDLVEATDTQYF. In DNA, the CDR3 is TGTGCCACCAGTGATTTGGTGGAGGCCACAGATACGCAGTATTTT.

The CDR3 loop reads CASSLPRYTPGDGYTF. The CDR3 bases are TGTGCCAGCAGTTTACCCCGGTACACCCCAGGTGATGGCTACACCTTC. The V and J genes are TRBV28 and TRBJ1-2; D remains unclear. Germline loops: CDR1 MDHEN, CDR2 SYDVKM. Trimming shortened V by 2 bases and J by 6 bases, and 19 bases separated the two germline ends. This CDR3 has 16 amino acids.

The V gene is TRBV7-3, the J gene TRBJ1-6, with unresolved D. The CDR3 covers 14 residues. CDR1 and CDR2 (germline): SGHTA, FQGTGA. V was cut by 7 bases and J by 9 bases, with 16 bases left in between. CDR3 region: CASIDSGVGSPLHF. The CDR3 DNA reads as TGTGCCAGCATCGACTCCGGGGTCGGTTCACCCCTCCACTTT.

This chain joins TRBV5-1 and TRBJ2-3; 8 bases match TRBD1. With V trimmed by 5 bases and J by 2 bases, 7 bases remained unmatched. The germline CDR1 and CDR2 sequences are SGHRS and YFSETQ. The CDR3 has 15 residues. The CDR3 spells CASRLAGQDTDTQYF. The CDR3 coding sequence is TGCGCCAGCAGGCTGGCGGGACAGGACACAGATACGCAGTATTTT.

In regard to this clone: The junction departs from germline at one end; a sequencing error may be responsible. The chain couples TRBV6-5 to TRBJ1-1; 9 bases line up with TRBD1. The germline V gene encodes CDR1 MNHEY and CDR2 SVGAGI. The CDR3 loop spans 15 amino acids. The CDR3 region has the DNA TGTGCCAGCAGTGACTCCGGGACAGGGCGGCCTGAAGCTTTCTTT. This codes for CASSDSGTGRPEAFF.

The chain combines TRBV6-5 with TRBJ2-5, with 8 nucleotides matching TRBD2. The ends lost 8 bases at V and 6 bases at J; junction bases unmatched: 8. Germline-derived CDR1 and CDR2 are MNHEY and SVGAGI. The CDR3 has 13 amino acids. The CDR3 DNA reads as TGTGCCAGCTTTAATCCGGGAGGGCAGACCCAGTACTTC. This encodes CASFNPGGQTQYF.

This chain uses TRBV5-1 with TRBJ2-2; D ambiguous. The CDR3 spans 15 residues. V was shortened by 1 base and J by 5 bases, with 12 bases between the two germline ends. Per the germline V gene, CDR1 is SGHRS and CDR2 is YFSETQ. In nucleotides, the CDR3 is TGCGCCAGCAGCTTGAGCCAGGCTTCAACCGGGGAGCTGTTTTTT. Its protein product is CASSLSQASTGELFF.